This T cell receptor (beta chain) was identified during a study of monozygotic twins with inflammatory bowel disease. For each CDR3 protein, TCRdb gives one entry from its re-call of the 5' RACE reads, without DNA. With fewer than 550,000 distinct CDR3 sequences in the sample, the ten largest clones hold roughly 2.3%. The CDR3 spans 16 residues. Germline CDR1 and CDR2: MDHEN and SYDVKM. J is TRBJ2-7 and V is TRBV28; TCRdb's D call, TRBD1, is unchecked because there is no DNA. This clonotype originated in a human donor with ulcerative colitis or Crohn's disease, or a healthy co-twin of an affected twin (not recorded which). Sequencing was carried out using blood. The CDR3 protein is CASTPVPGKNTYEQYF.